This section outlines one T cell receptor (delta chain) sequence together with its context. Antigen: not known. TCRdb shows a much larger clone's protein in place of this DNA's translation, and the two differ at residue 18, likely through a read error; the protein shown is translated from the DNA. The sample comes from a study of γδ T cells in repeated Plasmodium falciparum infection. About the research overall: Donors were malaria-exposed Malian children or age- and gender-matched Australian children. Donors had four controlled P. falciparum NF54 infections over approximately 600 days. Whole-study findings and limits: Repeated controlled infections reportedly drove waves of new clonotype selection in Vdelta2-negative, mostly Vdelta1+, gammadelta repertoires. Malian children's Vdelta2-negative repertoires appeared more expanded and less diverse than Australians'.

Germline loops: CDR1 TSWWSYY, CDR2 QGS. The CDR3 is 19 residues long. Bulk repertoires came from Vgamma9/Vdelta2+ or Vdelta2-negative gammadelta T cells flow-sorted from PBMC. TCRdb repeated clone calling on the multiplex PCR reads with CATT. The data show about 89,000 delta-chain clones, approximately 1.5% seen once. The J gene has no call, while the V gene is TRDV1; TRDD3 is taken as the D call from the table, unchecked against the DNA. Sequenced: gamma-delta T cells from blood. The sequence came from a pool of human donors (malaria-infected and uninfected, not separated). CDR3 amino acids: CALGENPTGDIQYTDKLTF. The CDR3 bases are TGTGCTCTTGGGGAAAACCCTACTGGGGATATACAGTACACCGATAAACTCACCTTT.